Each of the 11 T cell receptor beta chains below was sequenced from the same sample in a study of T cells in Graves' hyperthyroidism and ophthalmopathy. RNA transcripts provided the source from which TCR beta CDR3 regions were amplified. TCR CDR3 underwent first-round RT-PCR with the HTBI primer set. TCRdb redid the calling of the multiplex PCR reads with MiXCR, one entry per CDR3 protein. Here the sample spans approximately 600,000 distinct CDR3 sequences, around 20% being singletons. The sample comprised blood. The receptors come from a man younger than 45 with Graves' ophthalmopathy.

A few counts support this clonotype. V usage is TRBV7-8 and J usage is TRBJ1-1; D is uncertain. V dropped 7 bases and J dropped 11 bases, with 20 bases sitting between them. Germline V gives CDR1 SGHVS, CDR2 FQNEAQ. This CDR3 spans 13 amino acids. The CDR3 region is CASKEEQLPRAFF. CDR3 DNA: TGTGCCAGCAAGGAGGAACAGCTGCCGCGGGCTTTCTTT.

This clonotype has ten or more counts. CDR3 nucleotide sequence: TGCAGTGCTACTGGGCGGGGCTCGACCTACGAGCAGTACTTC. Its protein is CSATGRGSTYEQYF. The J gene is TRBJ2-7, the V gene TRBV20-1; maybe TRBD2 (6 bases). The germline gives CDR1 DFQATT, CDR2 SNEGSKA (reference sequence). This CDR3 has 14 residues. V lost 4 bases, J lost 2 bases, and 15 bases lay in between.

The CDR3 protein is CASSWPQGTGNDEQYF. DNA of the CDR3: TGTGCCAGCAGCTGGCCCCAGGGGACAGGGAACGACGAGCAGTACTTC. This sequence joins TRBV7-2 and TRBJ2-7, with 9 bases identical to TRBD1. V lost 4 bases and J lost 5; bases outside the gene matches: 12. Germline V lookup: CDR1 SGHTA, CDR2 FQGNSA. The CDR3 is 16 amino acids.

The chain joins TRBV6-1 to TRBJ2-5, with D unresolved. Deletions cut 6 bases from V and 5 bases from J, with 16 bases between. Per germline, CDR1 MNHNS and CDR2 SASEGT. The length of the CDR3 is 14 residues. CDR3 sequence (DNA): TGTGCCAGCAGAAACCCCAGTCCTGGGGAGACCCAGTACTTC. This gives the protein CASRNPSPGETQYF.

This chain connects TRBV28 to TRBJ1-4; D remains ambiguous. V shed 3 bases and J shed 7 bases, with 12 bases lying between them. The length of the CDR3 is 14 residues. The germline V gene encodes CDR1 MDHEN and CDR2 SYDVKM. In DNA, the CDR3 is TGTGCCAGCAGTTTCGGGAGCCGTGGTGAAAAACTGTTTTTT. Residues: CASSFGSRGEKLFF. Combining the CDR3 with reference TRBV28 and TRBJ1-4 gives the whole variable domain DVKVTQSSRYLVKRTGEKVFLECVQDMDHENMFWYRQDPGLGLRLIYFSYDVKMKEKGDIPEGYSVSREKKERFSLILESASTNQTSMYLCASSFGSRGEKLFFGSGTQLSVL.

The CDR3 DNA follows: TGCAGTGCTGGTCCTCCGGGACAGACTAATGAAAAACTGTTTTTT. Its translation: CSAGPPGQTNEKLFF. The chain couples TRBV20-1 to TRBJ1-4, with 7 bases lining up with TRBD1. Germline V gene data show CDR1 as DFQATT and CDR2 as SNEGSKA (reference sequence). This CDR3 comprises 15 residues. Unmatched junction bases numbered 8, after V lost 5 bases and J lost 2 bases.

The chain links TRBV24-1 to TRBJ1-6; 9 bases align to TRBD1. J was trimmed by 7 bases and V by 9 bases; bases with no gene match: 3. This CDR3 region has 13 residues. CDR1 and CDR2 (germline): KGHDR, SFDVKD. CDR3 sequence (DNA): TGTGCCACCCAGGACAGGGGAAATTCACCCCTCCACTTT. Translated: CATQDRGNSPLHF.

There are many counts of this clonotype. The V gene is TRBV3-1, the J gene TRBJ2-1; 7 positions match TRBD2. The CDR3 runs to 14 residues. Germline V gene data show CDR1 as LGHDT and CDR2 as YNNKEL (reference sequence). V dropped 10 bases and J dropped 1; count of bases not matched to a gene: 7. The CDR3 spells CATASGGSYNEQFF. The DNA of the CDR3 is TGTGCCACCGCTAGCGGCGGTTCCTACAATGAGCAGTTCTTC.

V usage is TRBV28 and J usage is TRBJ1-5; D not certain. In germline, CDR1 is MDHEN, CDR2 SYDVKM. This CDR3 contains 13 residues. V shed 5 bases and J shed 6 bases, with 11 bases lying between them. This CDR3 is CASSMGRGQPQHF. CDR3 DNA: TGTGCCAGCAGTATGGGGAGAGGTCAGCCCCAGCATTTT.

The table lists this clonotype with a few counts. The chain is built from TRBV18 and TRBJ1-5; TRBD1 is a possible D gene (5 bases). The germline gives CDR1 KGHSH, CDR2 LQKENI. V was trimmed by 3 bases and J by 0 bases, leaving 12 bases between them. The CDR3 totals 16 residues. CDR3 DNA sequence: TGTGCCAGCTCACCGAATGGGGGTCTTAGCAATCAGCCCCAGCATTTT. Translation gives CASSPNGGLSNQPQHF. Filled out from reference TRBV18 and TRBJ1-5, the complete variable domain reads NAGVMQNPRHLVRRRGQEARLRCSPMKGHSHVYWYRQLPEEGLKFMVYLQKENIIDESGMPKERFSAEFPKEGPSILRIQQVVRGDSAAYFCASSPNGGLSNQPQHFGDGTRLSIL.

This CDR3 is CASSFRDWLVSEQFF. For the CDR3, the DNA is TGTGCCAGTAGTTTCCGGGACTGGCTTGTGAGTGAGCAGTTCTTC. This chain uses TRBV19 with TRBJ2-1; D is perhaps TRBD2 (6 bases). The CDR3 runs to 15 residues. Trimming left V 5 bases short and J 9 bases short, with 20 bases between. Germline V CDR1 and CDR2: LNHDA, SQIVND (reference sequence).